This TCR beta chain was profiled in a study of blood T cells in healthy people across ages. This CDR3 comprises 14 residues. V shed 6 bases, J shed 1 base, and the junction held 3 bases outside the gene matches. Germline V gene lookup returns CDR1 MNHNS and CDR2 SASEGT. Using a J-beta primer mix together with a sample-barcoded 5' primer, a second PCR was run for about 6 to 11 cycles. Individual samples furnished no less than 2.5 million CDR3-containing paired-end reads apiece. TCRdb independently ran MiXCR on the 5' RACE reads; one entry per CDR3 protein. The repertoire includes hundreds of thousands of distinct CDR3 sequences, over 20% of them detected once, and 3.5% to 4% sits in the top ten.

The chain employs TRBV6-1 and TRBJ2-1; the match to TRBD2 covers 7 bases. This TCR came from a man aged 70 or older in good health. Input material: blood. This CDR3 reads CASSALASYNEQFF. The CDR3 bases are TGTGCCAGCAGCGCACTAGCGTCCTACAATGAGCAGTTCTTC.